These 24 T cell receptor beta chains came from one sample sequenced in a study of T cell responses to AZD1222 COVID-19 vaccine. Sequencing used immunoSEQ multiplex PCR; TCRdb keeps in-frame clones, though not all of them. This sample yields around 130,000 clones, of which about 90% are seen a single time; less than 2% belongs to the top ten. The sequencing used peripheral blood, collected 28 days after the second AZD1222 dose. Receptors originate from an adult who received the AZD1222 COVID-19 vaccine.

This clone showed up just a few times. The CDR3 DNA follows: TGTGCCAGCTCACGGGACAGGGACACTGAAGCTTTCTTT. Amino acids: CASSRDRDTEAFF. The V gene is TRBV18, the J gene TRBJ1-1, with 9 bases fitting TRBD1. The CDR3 length is 13 residues. Trimming removed 4 bases from V and 3 bases from J; junction bases left unmatched: 0. CDR1 and CDR2 (germline): KGHSH, LQKENI.

This clone was seen more than once but under ten times. The chain's CDR3 is CASSPPRQSHGYTF. CDR3 DNA: TGTGCCAGCTCACCACCTCGACAGTCACATGGCTACACCTTC. The chain recombines TRBV18 with TRBJ1-2, with D possibly matching TRBD1 (5 bases). CDR1 is KGHSH and CDR2 is LQKENI in the germline V gene. The CDR3 covers 14 residues. Between the trimmed V and J ends, which lost 0 bases and 6 bases, there was a span of 11 bases.

This CDR3 is CASSPGVSNQPQHF. The CDR3 nucleotides are TGTGCCAGCAGCCCCGGGGTTAGCAATCAGCCCCAGCATTTT. The V and J genes are TRBV3-1 (or the pseudogene TRBV3-2) and TRBJ1-5; D is ambiguous. Germline assignment: CDR1 LGHDT and CDR2 YNNKEL (reference sequence). The V and J ends lost 4 bases and 0 bases respectively, with 7 bases between them. The CDR3 totals 14 residues.

The V call is TRBV5-1, the J call TRBJ2-3, with D possibly TRBD1 on 6 matching bases. Trimming took off 4 bases at V and 6 bases at J, with 6 bases between the two ends. The CDR3 runs to 11 residues. CDR1 SGHRS and CDR2 YFSETQ come from the germline V gene. The CDR3 reads CASSQGDTQYF. The CDR3, as DNA: TGCGCCAGCAGCCAGGGGGATACGCAGTATTTT.

The chain's CDR3 is CASSRVGGELFF. In nucleotides, the CDR3 is TGTGCCAGCAGCCGAGTCGGGGGGGAGCTGTTTTTT. V gene TRBV11-3 combines with J gene TRBJ2-2; no reliable D call. V was clipped by 5 bases and J by 8 bases, with 9 bases between them. The CDR3 contains 12 residues. Looked up from germline, CDR1 is SGHNT and CDR2 is YENEEA.

The V gene is TRBV5-4, the J gene TRBJ1-5, with TRBD1 identical over 7 bases. V dropped 4 bases and J dropped 4; count of bases not matched to a gene: 5. This CDR3 comprises 14 residues. The germline V gene has CDR1 SGHNT and CDR2 YYREEE (reference sequence). CDR3 region: CASSRAGGNQPQHF. CDR3 nucleotides: TGTGCCAGCAGCCGGGCAGGGGGGAATCAGCCCCAGCATTTT.

V is TRBV7-6 and J is TRBJ1-6; possibly TRBD1 for D (5 bases). This CDR3 region has 15 residues. Germline lookup yields CDR1 SGHVS and CDR2 FNYEAQ. V was shortened by 5 bases and J by 4 bases, with 12 bases between the two germline ends. Here the CDR3 reads CASSGGDPYNSPLHF. Here the CDR3 DNA reads TGTGCCAGCAGCGGAGGGGATCCTTATAATTCACCCCTCCACTTT. The variable domain in full, with the rest retrieved from reference TRBV7-6 and TRBJ1-6, is GAGVSQSPRYKVTKRGQDVALRCDPISGHVSLYWYRQALGQGPEFLTYFNYEAQQDKSGLPNDRFSAERPEGSISTLTIQRTEQRDSAMYRCASSGGDPYNSPLHFGNGTRLTVT.

This chain joins TRBV7-9 and TRBJ2-2; 10 bases line up with TRBD1. The junction had 8 bases not matched to a gene; V was cut back by 5 bases and J by 5 bases. Germline V CDR1 and CDR2: SEHNR, FQNEAQ (reference sequence). This CDR3 is 16 amino acids long. CDR3 coding DNA: TGTGCCAGCAGCCCCTGGGGACAGGGGCGGACCGGGGAGCTGTTTTTT. It specifies CASSPWGQGRTGELFF. The whole variable domain, filled in from reference TRBV7-9 and TRBJ2-2, reads DTGVSQNPRHKITKRGQNVTFRCDPISEHNRLYWYRQTLGQGPEFLTYFQNEAQLEKSRLLSDRFSAERPKGSFSTLEIQRTEQGDSAMYLCASSPWGQGRTGELFFGEGSRLTVL.

J is TRBJ1-4 and V is TRBV30, with D possibly TRBD1 on 6 matching bases. Germline CDR1 reads GTSNPN; CDR2 reads SVGIG (reference sequence). CDR3 length: 12 residues. Trimming shortened V by 2 bases and J by 11 bases, and 12 bases separated the two germline ends. The CDR3 DNA follows: TGTGCCTGGAGTCCACGGGGGCGGAAACTGTTTTTT. Protein: CAWSPRGRKLFF.

The sample holds one count of this clone. The J gene is TRBJ1-1, the V gene TRBV19; 8 bases fit TRBD1. Germline values: CDR1 LNHDA, CDR2 SQIVND (reference sequence). This CDR3 spans 16 amino acids. V dropped 5 bases and J dropped 0; count of bases not matched to a gene: 8. DNA of the CDR3: TGTGCCAGTAGTCTCTGGACAGGGACTCTGAACACTGAAGCTTTCTTT. Translating gives CASSLWTGTLNTEAFF.

This chain joins TRBV6-1 and TRBJ1-4; unclear D gene. Germline assignment: CDR1 MNHNS and CDR2 SASEGT. The CDR3 totals 17 residues. Trimming stripped 1 base from V and 6 bases from J, with 18 bases between. CDR3 DNA: TGTGCCAGCAGTGAAGGTACGAATTTGGCTGCTCATGAAAAACTGTTTTTT. The encoded protein is CASSEGTNLAAHEKLFF.

The rearrangement uses TRBV3-1 (or the pseudogene TRBV3-2) and TRBJ2-5; D is possibly TRBD1 or TRBD2 (5 bases each). Germline V gives CDR1 LGHDT, CDR2 YNNKEL (reference sequence). There are 15 residues in the CDR3. Trimming shortened V by 3 bases and J by 5 bases, and 16 bases separated the two germline ends. The CDR3 loop is CASSQAGTDGETQYF. In DNA form, the CDR3 reads TGTGCCAGCAGCCAGGCAGGGACCGACGGTGAGACCCAGTACTTC.

The V gene is TRBV5-1, the J gene TRBJ1-2; D gene unclear. The V and J ends lost 0 bases and 4 bases respectively, with 4 bases between them. Looked up from germline, CDR1 is SGHRS and CDR2 is YFSETQ. This CDR3 comprises 12 residues. The CDR3 here is CASSLGPYGYTF. CDR3 nucleotides: TGCGCCAGCAGCTTGGGGCCCTATGGCTACACCTTC.

This clone has just a few counts. The chain couples TRBV3-1 (or the pseudogene TRBV3-2) to TRBJ2-3, with TRBD2 identical over 11 bases. The ends lost 4 bases at V and 1 base at J; junction bases unmatched: 7. This CDR3 spans 17 amino acids. Germline loops: CDR1 LGHDT, CDR2 YNNKEL (reference sequence). The CDR3 loop is CASSREPGLAGTDTQYF. The CDR3 DNA is TGTGCCAGCAGCCGCGAACCGGGACTAGCGGGCACAGATACGCAGTATTTT.

This rearrangement joins TRBV11-3 to TRBJ2-5, with D possibly matching TRBD1 (6 bases). The V gene lost 2 bases and the J gene lost 3 bases, with 19 bases spanning the gap. Germline V gene data show CDR1 as SGHNT and CDR2 as YENEEA. The CDR3 length is 17 residues. As DNA, the CDR3 is TGTGCCAGCAGCTTATGGGGAGTAGGGGGAAAAGAAGAGACCCAGTACTTC. It translates to CASSLWGVGGKEETQYF.

The chain uses TRBV12-3 or TRBV12-4 and TRBJ1-5; D remains unclear. This CDR3 is built from 13 residues. V was clipped by 7 bases and J by 4 bases, with 11 bases between them. CDR3 region: CASNKHGNQPQHF. CDR3 DNA: TGTGCCAGCAACAAACACGGAAATCAGCCCCAGCATTTT.

This chain links TRBV2 with TRBJ2-1; D ambiguous. V was shortened by 2 bases and J by 9 bases, with 11 bases between the two germline ends. Germline loops: CDR1 SNHLY, CDR2 FYNNEI. CDR3 length equals 13 residues. CDR3 protein: CASSENERAEQFF. CDR3 sequence (DNA): TGTGCCAGCAGTGAAAACGAAAGGGCTGAGCAGTTCTTC.

Only a few counts were recorded for this clone. The CDR3 nucleotides are TGCGCCAGCAGCCCAACCGAGTCCCAGGGGCGAAACTATGGCTACACCTTC. Residues: CASSPTESQGRNYGYTF. This chain links TRBV4-1 with TRBJ1-2; perhaps TRBD1 as D (6 bases). Per germline, CDR1 MGHRA and CDR2 YSYEKL. The CDR3 length is 17 residues. Trimming left V 4 bases short and J 2 bases short, with 20 bases between.

This clone was seen only a few times. V and J are TRBV2 and TRBJ2-7; no clear D. Per the germline V gene, CDR1 is SNHLY and CDR2 is FYNNEI. V was cut by 8 bases and J by 2 bases, with 7 bases left in between. The CDR3 is 11 amino acids. The CDR3 region is CASLETYEQYV. CDR3 coding DNA: TGTGCCAGCCTAGAGACCTACGAGCAGTACGTC.

This clone was counted once. This chain connects TRBV19 to TRBJ2-2; D possibly corresponds to TRBD2 (6 bases). This CDR3 is 15 amino acids long. Trimming left V 10 bases short and J 4 bases short, with 19 bases between. Germline-derived CDR1 and CDR2 are LNHDA and SQIVND (reference sequence). CDR3 in amino acids: CATKLTWGGTGELFF. CDR3 nucleotides: TGTGCCACTAAATTGACATGGGGAGGCACCGGGGAGCTGTTTTTT.

The CDR3 DNA is TGTGCCAGCAGCCAAGCCGGGAGGGCCAGGAATGAGCAGTTCTTC. It is translated as CASSQAGRARNEQFF. This rearrangement joins TRBV3-1 (or the pseudogene TRBV3-2) to TRBJ2-1; 8 positions match TRBD2. CDR3 length: 15 residues. The germline gives CDR1 LGHDT, CDR2 YNNKEL (reference sequence). V was clipped by 1 base and J by 7 bases; unmatched bases: 6.

This chain connects TRBV29-1 to TRBJ1-1; TRBD1 matches at 8 bases. The CDR3 spans 13 residues. Germline V gene lookup returns CDR1 SQVTM and CDR2 ANQGSEA. The trim removed 2 bases at V and 10 bases at J, leaving 9 bases unmatched. The CDR3 DNA reads TGCAGCGTTGAATATGGGCAGGGGGCCGTAGCTTTCTTT. This codes for CSVEYGQGAVAFF.

The chain joins TRBV11-2 to TRBJ1-4, with TRBD1 matching over 7 bases. J was trimmed by 8 bases and V by 5 bases; bases with no gene match: 11. This CDR3 has 15 residues. Germline V gene data show CDR1 as SGHAT and CDR2 as FQNNGV. As DNA, the CDR3 is TGTGCCAGCAGCACTAACAGGGGAGAGTGGGAAAAACTGTTTTTT. Protein product: CASSTNRGEWEKLFF.

The CDR3 region is CASSVGTSGLQETQYF. Here the CDR3 DNA reads TGTGCCAGCAGTGTAGGGACTAGCGGGCTACAAGAGACCCAGTACTTC. The rearrangement uses TRBV6-1 and TRBJ2-5; TRBD2 matches at 12 bases. Germline trimming cut 4 bases from V and 2 bases from J; bases unmatched to any gene: 5. CDR1 MNHNS and CDR2 SASEGT come from the germline V gene. The CDR3 has 16 amino acids.